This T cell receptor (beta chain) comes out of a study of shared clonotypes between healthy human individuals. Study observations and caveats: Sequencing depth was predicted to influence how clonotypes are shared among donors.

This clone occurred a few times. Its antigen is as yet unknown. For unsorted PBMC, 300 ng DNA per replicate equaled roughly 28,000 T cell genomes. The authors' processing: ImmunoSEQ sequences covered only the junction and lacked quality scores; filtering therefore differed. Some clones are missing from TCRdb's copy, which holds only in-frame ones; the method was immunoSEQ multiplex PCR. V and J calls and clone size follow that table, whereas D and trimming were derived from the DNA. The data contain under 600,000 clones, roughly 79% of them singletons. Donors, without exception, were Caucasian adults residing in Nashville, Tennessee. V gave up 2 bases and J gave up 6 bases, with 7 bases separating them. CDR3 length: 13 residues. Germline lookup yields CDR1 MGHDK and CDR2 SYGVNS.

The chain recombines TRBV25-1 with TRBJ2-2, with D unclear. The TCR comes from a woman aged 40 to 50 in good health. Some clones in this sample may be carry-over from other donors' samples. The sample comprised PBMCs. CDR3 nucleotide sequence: TGTGCCAGCAGTGAACCCGGCCCCGGGGAGCTGTTTTTT. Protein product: CASSEPGPGELFF.